The 27 T cell receptor beta chains below were found in one sample sequenced in a study of T cell repertoires in cytomegalovirus infection. TCRdb ran MiXCR on the reads and lists one entry per CDR3 protein. Among about 70,000 distinct CDR3 sequences, around 20% were seen once, and the ten largest hold 55% to 75%. These receptors' targets are unknown. The sample here was CD8+ T cells from cultured PBMCs, taken from culture after CMV antigen stimulation. These receptors all stem from a human donor in good health (CMV status not recorded). Some clones in this sample may be carry-over from other donors' samples.

This clonotype was seen a handful of times. The CDR3 DNA follows: TGTGCCAGCAGCCCCTACAGGGGGGATAGGATCACTGAAGCTTTCTTT. Protein sequence: CASSPYRGDRITEAFF. The chain combines TRBV7-8 with TRBJ1-1; 8 bases are a match to TRBD1. CDR3 length equals 16 residues. Germline V gene data show CDR1 as SGHVS and CDR2 as FQNEAQ. Trimming took 5 bases from V and 4 from J; bases not matched to a gene: 12.

The chain combines TRBV5-1 with TRBJ1-2, with 7 bases identical to TRBD1. V gave up 7 bases and J gave up 4 bases; unmatched junction bases: 7. The CDR3 is made up of 13 amino acids. CDR1 is SGHRS and CDR2 is YFSETQ in the germline V gene. The DNA for the CDR3 is TGCGCCAGCTACGGGACAGAACTCTATGGCTACACCTTC. This sequence encodes CASYGTELYGYTF. Full variable domain (outside the CDR3, taken from reference TRBV5-1 and TRBJ1-2): KAGVTQTPRYLIKTRGQQVTLSCSPISGHRSVSWYQQTPGQGLQFLFEYFSETQRNKGNFPGRFSGRQFSNSRSEMNVSTLELGDSALYLCASYGTELYGYTFGSGTRLTVV.

This clonotype was recorded only once. The V gene is TRBV7-2, the J gene TRBJ2-1; D perhaps matches TRBD2 (5 bases). There are 13 residues in the CDR3. V was shortened by 1 base and J by 9 bases, with 10 bases between the two germline ends. CDR1 is SGHTA, CDR2 FQGNSA, per germline. CDR3 nucleotide sequence: TGTGCCAGCAGCTTAGGCCTAGCCTTTGAGCAGTTCTTC. Its translation: CASSLGLAFEQFF.

A few counts support this clonotype. The chain joins TRBV12-3 or TRBV12-4 to TRBJ1-1; 8 bases line up with TRBD1. CDR3 length: 13 amino acids. J gave up 12 bases and V 6 bases, and 12 bases lay outside the gene matches. CDR3 bases: TGTGCCAGCAGCCCAGGACAGGGACAGTTATCTTTCTTT. Protein product: CASSPGQGQLSFF.

The chain joins TRBV7-9 to TRBJ2-4, with 11 positions matching TRBD1. Unmatched junction bases numbered 11, after V lost 5 bases and J lost 2 bases. Germline-derived CDR1 and CDR2 are SEHNR and FQNEAQ (reference sequence). The CDR3 covers 18 residues. This CDR3 is CASSPSPDRGLSKNIQYF. CDR3 DNA sequence: TGTGCCAGCAGCCCTTCCCCGGACAGGGGGCTCTCCAAAAACATTCAGTACTTC.

In this sample, this clonotype turned up a few times. V usage is TRBV7-2 and J usage is TRBJ1-2; D remains ambiguous. Trimming left V 10 bases short and J 5 bases short, with 11 bases between. This CDR3 has 11 residues. Germline CDR1 reads SGHTA; CDR2 reads FQGNSA. The CDR3 DNA is TGTGCCATTCCCAGAATATATGGCTACACCTTC. This translates into CAIPRIYGYTF.

This clonotype has only a few counts. This rearrangement joins TRBV7-9 to TRBJ2-6; 8 bases agree with TRBD1. This CDR3 has 17 amino acids. Trimming took 5 bases from V and 2 from J; bases not matched to a gene: 8. Germline-derived CDR1 and CDR2 are SEHNR and FQNEAQ (reference sequence). CDR3 DNA sequence: TGTGCCAGCAGCGCCCGGACAGGGCGGACTGGGGCCAACGTCCTGACTTTC. It codes for CASSARTGRTGANVLTF.

The CDR3, as DNA: TGTGCCAGCAGCTTCGAGGTGGCGGGGGAATACAATGAGCAGTTCTTC. Translated, it gives CASSFEVAGEYNEQFF. The genes are TRBV7-6 and TRBJ2-1, with 7 bases fitting TRBD2. V was clipped by 3 bases and J by 4 bases; unmatched bases: 9. The germline V gene has CDR1 SGHVS and CDR2 FNYEAQ. CDR3 length: 16 amino acids.

This clonotype came up a few times. The chain combines TRBV19 with TRBJ1-5, with TRBD1 identical over 7 bases. Germline V CDR1 and CDR2: LNHDA, SQIVND (reference sequence). The CDR3 loop spans 15 amino acids. The V segment lost 6 bases and the J segment 3 bases; nucleotides outside the gene matches: 8. The CDR3 loop is CASRVRQGDNQPQHF. The CDR3, as DNA: TGTGCCAGTAGAGTCCGACAGGGTGACAATCAGCCCCAGCATTTT.

In its sample, this clonotype was seen many times. The chain is built from TRBV5-6 and TRBJ2-7; D ambiguous. Per the germline V gene, CDR1 is SGHDT and CDR2 is YYEEEE. The CDR3 runs 13 residues. Trimming cost V 0 bases and J 0 bases, with 4 bases left between them. The DNA for the CDR3 is TGTGCCAGCAGCTTGGATTTCTCCTACGAGCAGTACTTC. Encoded protein: CASSLDFSYEQYF.

The chain recombines TRBV7-2 with TRBJ1-5, with D possibly being TRBD1 (5 bases). The CDR3 runs to 16 residues. From germline, CDR1 is SGHTA and CDR2 FQGNSA. Trimming took 0 bases from V and 11 from J, leaving 20 bases between them. This chain's CDR3 is CASSLAKEDLSGAQHF. CDR3 nucleotides: TGTGCCAGCAGCTTAGCGAAGGAGGACCTTTCGGGGGCCCAGCATTTT.

This chain links TRBV7-9 with TRBJ1-2; the D is unclear. The CDR3 has 15 residues. The ends were cut back, 4 bases at V and 2 bases at J, with 14 bases in the middle. Germline CDR1 is SEHNR and CDR2 is FQNEAQ (reference sequence). Written as DNA, the CDR3 is TGTGCCAGCAGCTCCTCGTCGCACCTGAACTATGGCTACACCTTC. Its protein product is CASSSSSHLNYGYTF.

The chain couples TRBV12-3 or TRBV12-4 to TRBJ2-2; no clear D gene. The V end lost 5 bases, the J end lost 1 base, and 8 bases lay between the germline ends. CDR3 size: 14 residues. The CDR3 region is CASSRTLNTGELFF. CDR3 bases: TGTGCCAGCAGTCGAACGCTGAACACCGGGGAGCTGTTTTTT.

This clonotype was seen more than once but under ten times. The chain couples TRBV7-9 to TRBJ2-3; D is possibly TRBD1 or TRBD2 (6 bases each). CDR1 is SEHNR, CDR2 FQNEAQ, per germline (reference sequence). V lost 2 bases and J lost 0, with 9 bases in between. This CDR3 comprises 15 residues. The CDR3 region is CASSLRGPSTDTQYF. The CDR3 coding sequence is TGTGCCAGCAGCTTACGGGGGCCTAGCACAGATACGCAGTATTTT.

This clonotype was counted only a few times. The genes are TRBV6-1 and TRBJ2-2, with 8 bases aligning to TRBD1. Germline CDR1 MNHNS, CDR2 SASEGT. This CDR3 has 14 amino acids. V shed 5 bases, J shed 6 bases, and the junction held 5 bases outside the gene matches. CDR3 DNA: TGTGCCAGCAGTCCCAGGGGGCCGGCCGGGGAGCTGTTTTTT. This translates into CASSPRGPAGELFF.

This clonotype has just a few counts. The chain is built from TRBV7-2 and TRBJ2-7; TRBD2 might be the D (7 bases). Trimming pared 0 bases from V and 3 bases from J, leaving 12 bases between. The CDR3 is 15 amino acids. CDR1 and CDR2 from the germline V gene are SGHTA and FQGNSA. Written as DNA, the CDR3 is TGTGCCAGCAGCTTAGCTGGGGGGGCAGGCTACGAGCAGTACTTC. Translation gives CASSLAGGAGYEQYF.

The chain uses TRBV7-9 and TRBJ2-3, with 11 bases fitting TRBD1. Germline CDR1 reads SEHNR; CDR2 reads FQNEAQ (reference sequence). CDR3 length equals 15 residues. Trimming took 4 bases from V and 5 from J; bases not matched to a gene: 5. The chain's CDR3 is CASSSGQGAVDTQYF. The CDR3 region has the DNA TGTGCCAGCAGCTCCGGACAGGGGGCTGTAGATACGCAGTATTTT. The variable domain in full, completed from reference TRBV7-9 and TRBJ2-3, reads DTGVSQNPRHKITKRGQNVTFRCDPISEHNRLYWYRQTLGQGPEFLTYFQNEAQLEKSRLLSDRFSAERPKGSFSTLEIQRTEQGDSAMYLCASSSGQGAVDTQYFGPGTRLTVL.

This clonotype was counted a few times. This chain links TRBV5-1 with TRBJ2-2; tentatively, D is TRBD1 or TRBD2 (6 bases each). Trimming took off 4 bases at V and 2 bases at J, with 15 bases between the two ends. Germline CDR1 reads SGHRS; CDR2 reads YFSETQ. CDR3 length equals 16 residues. The CDR3 here is CASSRDRRGNTGELFF. The CDR3, as DNA: TGCGCCAGCAGCCGCGACAGGAGGGGCAACACCGGGGAGCTGTTTTTT.

The chain couples TRBV4-1 to TRBJ1-5; TRBD1 might be the D (5 bases). V was pared by 1 base and J by 3 bases, with 7 bases between. The CDR3 has 14 residues. Germline V gene lookup returns CDR1 MGHRA and CDR2 YSYEKL. CDR3 protein: CASSQGQNNQPQHF. For the CDR3, the DNA is TGCGCCAGCAGCCAAGGACAGAACAATCAGCCCCAGCATTTT.

The V gene is TRBV2, the J gene TRBJ1-1; possibly TRBD1 for D (5 bases). Germline CDR1 is SNHLY and CDR2 is FYNNEI. The CDR3 is made up of 15 amino acids. V dropped 6 bases and J dropped 10 bases, with 24 bases sitting between them. As DNA, the CDR3 is TGTGCCAGCAGCTATACCCCCGGGACGGTCCTAACAGCTTTCTTT. It codes for CASSYTPGTVLTAFF. Combining the CDR3 with reference TRBV2 and TRBJ1-1 gives the whole variable domain EPEVTQTPSHQVTQMGQEVILRCVPISNHLYFYWYRQILGQKVEFLVSFYNNEISEKSEIFDDQFSVERPDGSNFTLKIRSTKLEDSAMYFCASSYTPGTVLTAFFGQGTRLTVV.

This clonotype appeared once. This rearrangement joins TRBV6-5 to TRBJ1-1; D may be TRBD1 (5 bases). Germline V CDR1 and CDR2: MNHEY, SVGAGI. V gave up 9 bases and J gave up 4 bases, with 18 bases separating them. The CDR3 runs 14 residues. In DNA form, the CDR3 reads TGTGCCAGTCTGACACCAGGGTTAAGCACTGAAGCTTTCTTT. Protein: CASLTPGLSTEAFF.

The chain uses TRBV11-2 and TRBJ2-1; D is perhaps TRBD1 or TRBD2 (6 bases each). CDR1 is SGHAT, CDR2 FQNNGV, per germline. The CDR3 runs 17 residues. V shed 0 bases and J shed 0 bases, with 12 bases lying between them. The CDR3 reads CASSLEKGGGSYNEQFF. CDR3 in DNA: TGTGCCAGCAGCTTAGAGAAGGGGGGCGGCTCCTACAATGAGCAGTTCTTC.

The chain carries TRBV7-8 and TRBJ2-3; maybe TRBD2 (6 bases). Per the germline V gene, CDR1 is SGHVS and CDR2 is FQNEAQ. The CDR3 runs 16 residues. V lost 3 bases and J lost 2, with 15 bases in between. For the CDR3, the DNA is TGTGCCAGCAGCTTGGAGGGCGTGAAACCCACAGATACGCAGTATTTT. Translation gives CASSLEGVKPTDTQYF.

This clonotype was recorded a few times. The rearrangement links TRBV7-3 to TRBJ1-2; D unresolved. The CDR3 has 15 amino acids. CDR1 is SGHTA and CDR2 is FQGTGA in the germline V gene. V shed 7 bases and J shed 4 bases, with 19 bases lying between them. CDR3 sequence (DNA): TGTGCCAGCAAGCTTAGCGGTCGGCACTTCTATGGCTACACCTTC. Protein: CASKLSGRHFYGYTF.

The chain uses TRBV6-6 and TRBJ1-1; 7 positions agree with TRBD1. J gave up 4 bases and V 6 bases, and 17 bases lay outside the gene matches. The V gene's germline CDR1 is MNHNY and CDR2 SVGAGI (reference sequence). This CDR3 spans 17 amino acids. The CDR3 DNA reads TGTGCCAGCAGGCAGCGGGTACAGGGGTTTTTTGGCACTGAAGCTTTCTTT. Amino acids: CASRQRVQGFFGTEAFF.

This clonotype was observed once. J is TRBJ2-7 and V is TRBV6-6, with D perhaps matching TRBD1 (6 bases). CDR1 is MNHNY and CDR2 is SVGAGI in the germline V gene (reference sequence). V shed 2 bases and J shed 3 bases, with 20 bases lying between them. The CDR3 consists of 17 residues. The CDR3 region is CASSYDRVRGQLYEQYF. DNA for the CDR3: TGTGCCAGCAGTTACGATCGAGTACGAGGACAGCTCTACGAGCAGTACTTC.

The sample holds a few counts of this clonotype. The CDR3 bases are TGCGCCAGCAGCCAACAAGCAGGGGGCTTCGACTACGAGCAGTACTTC. Translated, it gives CASSQQAGGFDYEQYF. This chain links TRBV4-1 with TRBJ2-7, with TRBD1 matching 8 bases. The CDR3 consists of 16 residues. Germline lookup yields CDR1 MGHRA and CDR2 YSYEKL. V was pared by 2 bases and J by 3 bases, with 9 bases of the junction left unmatched.